The 9 T cell receptor beta chains below come from one sample, sequenced in a study of shared clonotypes between healthy human individuals. TCRdb's copy holds only in-frame clones and misses some; the assay was immunoSEQ multiplex PCR. This sample carries tens of thousands of clones, about 61% of them seen once, and the ten largest clones take around 50%. What was sequenced was memory CD8+ T cells sorted from blood. Subset defined: CD45RO+ cells pooled with CCR7-negative TemRA cells. The receptors stem from a man between 25 and 39 years old in good health.

This rearrangement joins TRBV2 to TRBJ2-2; 7 bases line up with TRBD2. The CDR3 is 14 amino acids. Germline trimming cut 5 bases from V and 1 base from J; bases unmatched to any gene: 1. The germline V gene encodes CDR1 SNHLY and CDR2 FYNNEI. CDR3 coding DNA: TGTGCCAGCAGTTCTAGCGGGAACACCGGGGAGCTGTTTTTT. This encodes CASSSSGNTGELFF.

J is TRBJ2-1 and V is TRBV5-5, with 10 bases identical to TRBD2. CDR3 length: 16 residues. V shed 0 bases and J 6 bases; nucleotides not matched to a gene: 6. Germline assignment: CDR1 SGHKS and CDR2 YYEKEE (reference sequence). The CDR3 sequence is CASSLGPAGGPNEQFF. The CDR3 nucleotides are TGTGCCAGCAGCTTGGGTCCAGCGGGAGGGCCCAATGAGCAGTTCTTC.

The sample holds a few counts of this clone. The chain couples TRBV6-4 to TRBJ1-1; no reliable D call. This CDR3 is 14 amino acids long. Deletions cut 3 bases from V and 4 bases from J, with 12 bases between. Germline values: CDR1 MRHNA, CDR2 SNTAGT. CDR3 DNA: TGTGCCAGCAGTGAAGGGAAGAGTAGCACTGAAGCTTTCTTT. This translates into CASSEGKSSTEAFF.

This clone was observed a few times. This sequence joins TRBV7-8 and TRBJ2-4, with TRBD1 as a possible D gene (5 bases). CDR1 SGHVS and CDR2 FQNEAQ come from the germline V gene. Deletions cut 4 bases from V and 0 bases from J, with 19 bases between. The CDR3 is 18 amino acids. The CDR3 here is CASSSGRTSTLAKNIQYF. CDR3 nucleotide sequence: TGTGCCAGCAGCTCCGGCCGGACATCCACTCTAGCCAAAAACATTCAGTACTTC.

V and J are TRBV6-4 and TRBJ2-2, with TRBD2 matching 10 bases. Germline V lookup: CDR1 MRHNA, CDR2 SNTAGT. Trimming at V came to 5 bases and at J to 8 bases, leaving 5 bases not matched to a gene. The CDR3 extends over 14 amino acids. CDR3: CASSMLAGAGELFF. In DNA, the CDR3 is TGTGCCAGCAGTATGCTAGCGGGGGCTGGGGAGCTGTTTTTT.

The chain recombines TRBV7-2 with TRBJ2-7, with 7 bases matching TRBD2. The CDR3 extends over 13 amino acids. After removal of 2 bases from V and 6 bases from J, the junction contained 4 bases not matched to a gene. Germline V lookup: CDR1 SGHTA, CDR2 FQGNSA. CDR3 sequence reads: CASSLWGGGEQYF. CDR3 DNA: TGTGCCAGCAGCTTATGGGGGGGTGGCGAGCAGTACTTC.

This clone showed up just once. The chain links TRBV20-1 to TRBJ2-5; D call uncertain. Germline V gene lookup returns CDR1 DFQATT and CDR2 SNEGSKA (reference sequence). Trimming shortened V by 2 bases and J by 7 bases, and 8 bases separated the two germline ends. The CDR3 runs 11 residues. The CDR3 region has the DNA TGCAGTGCTAGACTAGTGGGGACCCAGTACTTC. Amino acids: CSARLVGTQYF.

The gene calls are TRBV7-8 and TRBJ2-4, with D uncertain. The CDR3 length is 16 residues. Germline CDR1 reads SGHVS; CDR2 reads FQNEAQ. The V and J ends lost 0 bases and 3 bases respectively, with 12 bases between them. CDR3 residues: CASSLATEPIKNIQYF. CDR3 coding DNA: TGTGCCAGCAGCTTAGCTACCGAGCCGATCAAAAACATTCAGTACTTC.

The chain has TRBV28 and TRBJ2-1, with 13 bases that match TRBD2. The J segment lost 2 bases and the V segment lost 5 bases, leaving 12 bases of the junction unmatched. This CDR3 is built from 19 residues. Germline V gives CDR1 MDHEN, CDR2 SYDVKM. CDR3 nucleotide sequence: TGTGCCAGCAGTCTGCGGACTAGCGGGAGCCTAGGTCCCTACAATGAGCAGTTCTTC. Translated: CASSLRTSGSLGPYNEQFF.